The 2 T cell receptor beta chains reported below all come from one sample, sequenced in a study of T cells in Graves' hyperthyroidism and ophthalmopathy. Regions amplified from RNA transcripts were the TCR beta CDR3 regions. First-round RT-PCR targeting the TCR CDR3 was performed with the HTBI primer set. TCRdb reanalysed the multiplex PCR reads using MiXCR and keeps one entry per CDR3 protein. Of approximately 710,000 distinct CDR3 sequences detected, roughly 17% appear once; the ten largest clones hold about 16%. The sequenced sample consisted of blood. The source is a man in his fifties with Graves' hyperthyroidism.

This chain uses TRBV20-1 with TRBJ2-3; a weak D match, TRBD2 (5 bases). The CDR3 runs to 14 residues. CDR1 and CDR2 from the germline V gene are DFQATT and SNEGSKA (reference sequence). Trimming took off 4 bases at V and 5 bases at J, with 16 bases between the two ends. The CDR3: CSANPTGFEDTQYF. The CDR3 DNA sequence: TGCAGTGCTAACCCCACGGGGTTTGAAGATACGCAGTATTTT.

To note about this clonotype: A much larger clone differs from this one at a single base, so this may be a read error. The rearrangement links TRBV11-2 to TRBJ2-7; D is possibly TRBD1 (6 bases). This CDR3 has 14 residues. Germline V gives CDR1 SGHAT, CDR2 FQNNGV. V lost 3 bases and J 9 bases, leaving 18 bases between the germline ends. The CDR3 sequence is CASSFGQGLAGQYF. The DNA for the CDR3 is TGTGCCAGCAGCTTTGGGCAGGGGCTCGCCGGGCAGTACTTC.